These 2 T cell receptor beta chains share one sample of origin, sequenced in a study of T-cell reconstitution after alpha-beta-depleted transplantation in children. Unique molecular identifiers were used to barcode this TCRbeta library. MiXCR was run by TCRdb on the PCR reads, yielding one entry per CDR3 protein. The profile shows about 72,000 distinct CDR3 sequences, 5.5% to 7.5% of them singletons. The sequences come from PBMCs from the stem cell graft donor, collected from the stem cell graft. The source is a human donor who donated a stem cell graft to a child with acute lymphoblastic leukemia.

The table lists this clonotype with many counts. The chain has TRBV5-1 and TRBJ1-1; perhaps TRBD1 as D (5 bases). Looked up from germline, CDR1 is SGHRS and CDR2 is YFSETQ. This CDR3 has 13 residues. Trimming cost V 5 bases and J 1 base, with 9 bases left between them. The DNA of the CDR3 is TGCGCCAGCAGGGATCAGGGGAACACTGAAGCTTTCTTT. It encodes CASRDQGNTEAFF.

The chain carries TRBV3-1 and TRBJ2-2; 7 nucleotides align to TRBD1. Trimming took 10 bases from V and 12 from J; bases not matched to a gene: 32. Looked up from germline, CDR1 is LGHDT and CDR2 is YNNKEL (reference sequence). This CDR3 region has 19 residues. The CDR3, as DNA: TGTGCCACCACCCAAGACCCTCTCCCCAAGACAGGGAGCGGTTTGCAGCTGTTTTTT. Its protein is CATTQDPLPKTGSGLQLFF.